A single sample gave rise to the 3 T cell receptor beta chains below, sequenced in a study of CD8 T cells in Susac syndrome. RNA in amounts of roughly 0.5 to 1 ug was reverse transcribed with random hexamers. TCRdb reprocessed the immunoSEQ multiplex PCR reads via MiXCR and lists one record per CDR3 protein. Among 150,000 to 200,000 distinct CDR3 sequences listed, almost 96% were seen once. The material sequenced was CD4+ T cells from PBMCs. The receptors originated from a human donor with multiple sclerosis.

The table lists this clonotype with a count of one. This chain joins TRBV7-9 and TRBJ2-5; D is perhaps TRBD2 (5 bases). Deletions cut 8 bases from V and 2 bases from J, with 6 bases between. This CDR3 has 11 residues. From germline, CDR1 is SEHNR and CDR2 FQNEAQ (reference sequence). The CDR3 reads CASGEQETQYF. Here the CDR3 DNA reads TGTGCCAGCGGGGAGCAAGAGACCCAGTACTTC.

This chain links TRBV7-2 with TRBJ2-7, with a possible D match to TRBD1 (5 bases). The CDR3 spans 17 residues. CDR1 and CDR2 (germline): SGHTA, FQGNSA. Trimming stripped 1 base from V and 2 bases from J, with 18 bases between. CDR3 amino acids: CASSLVQGRIRAYEQYF. Written as DNA, the CDR3 is TGTGCCAGCAGCTTAGTTCAGGGCAGGATTAGAGCCTACGAGCAGTACTTC.

The V gene is TRBV4-1, the J gene TRBJ1-5, with a possible D match to TRBD1 (6 bases). The CDR3 sequence is 16 residues long. V was trimmed by 5 bases and J by 6 bases, leaving 20 bases between them. CDR1 is MGHRA and CDR2 is YSYEKL in the germline V gene. The CDR3 here is CASSAPGRQTGQPQHF. The CDR3 DNA reads as TGCGCCAGCAGCGCACCGGGACGGCAGACAGGTCAGCCCCAGCATTTT.